The 6 T cell receptor beta chains reported below all come from one sample, sequenced in a study of Ad26.COV2.S vaccination and SARS-CoV-2 variants. Only in-frame clones appear in the TCRdb table, and some are missing; sequencing was by immunoSEQ multiplex PCR. The sample lists hundreds of thousands of clones, around 89% occurring once. Treatment: roughly 18 received Ad26.COV2.S at low or high dose, single or two shots; about five received placebo; per-sample allocation not given. Repertoires come from day 63 after the first vaccine or placebo injection. The input for sequencing was peripheral blood, taken in a trial of Ad26.COV2.S vaccine versus placebo. These receptors all come from a person between 18 and 65 years old who received the Ad26.COV2.S COVID-19 vaccine or a placebo.

The chain uses TRBV30 and TRBJ2-6, with D perhaps TRBD1 (5 bases). The CDR3 has 15 amino acids. With 5 bases removed from V and 6 bases from J, the gap between germline ends came to 17 bases. Germline-derived CDR1 and CDR2 are GTSNPN and SVGIG (reference sequence). The CDR3 DNA sequence: TGTGCCTGGGTCCCCGTAGGGGCGGAGGCCAACGTCCTGACTTTC. This translates into CAWVPVGAEANVLTF.

The genes are TRBV7-9 and TRBJ2-7; D is unresolved. Germline V lookup: CDR1 SEHNR, CDR2 FQNEAQ (reference sequence). Trimming cost V 3 bases and J 3 bases, with 18 bases left between them. This CDR3 contains 16 residues. The CDR3 protein is CASSFLGPHRVYEQYF. CDR3 DNA: TGTGCCAGCAGCTTTTTGGGCCCCCATCGCGTCTACGAGCAGTACTTC. The full variable domain, rest sourced from reference TRBV7-9 and TRBJ2-7, is DTGVSQNPRHKITKRGQNVTFRCDPISEHNRLYWYRQTLGQGPEFLTYFQNEAQLEKSRLLSDRFSAERPKGSFSTLEIQRTEQGDSAMYLCASSFLGPHRVYEQYFGPGTRLTVT.

The chain employs TRBV10-2 and TRBJ1-1; perhaps TRBD1 as D (5 bases). Per germline, CDR1 WSHSY and CDR2 SAAADI. The CDR3 totals 14 residues. V lost 0 bases to trimming and J lost 11 bases, with 16 bases between them. CDR3 loop: CASSESSGSRWAFF. The CDR3 DNA reads as TGCGCCAGCAGTGAGTCTTCAGGGTCCAGGTGGGCTTTCTTT.

V usage is TRBV6-2 or TRBV6-3 and J usage is TRBJ2-7; no clear D. This CDR3 comprises 13 residues. Germline values: CDR1 MNHEY, CDR2 SVGEGT. The V end was cut by 6 bases, the J end by 2 bases, with 11 bases between. The chain's CDR3 is CASRPDSAYEQYF. The CDR3 DNA reads as TGTGCCAGCAGGCCTGACTCAGCCTACGAGCAGTACTTC.

The rearrangement links TRBV30 to TRBJ2-3; a weak D match, TRBD1 (5 bases). This CDR3 region has 15 residues. Germline CDR1 reads GTSNPN; CDR2 reads SVGIG (reference sequence). V lost 4 bases and J lost 0, with 14 bases in between. The CDR3 here is CAWTLGWGSTDTQYF. CDR3 sequence (DNA): TGTGCCTGGACCTTAGGGTGGGGCAGCACAGATACGCAGTATTTT. Complete variable domain (other parts from reference TRBV30 and TRBJ2-3): SQTIHQWPATLVQPVGSPLSLECTVEGTSNPNLYWYRQAAGRGLQLLFYSVGIGQISSEVPQNLSASRPQDRQFILSSKKLLLSDSGFYLCAWTLGWGSTDTQYFGPGTRLTVL.

V gene TRBV30 combines with J gene TRBJ2-4; D is unresolved. Trimming took off 0 bases at V and 8 bases at J, with 14 bases between the two ends. Germline assignment: CDR1 GTSNPN and CDR2 SVGIG (reference sequence). This CDR3 contains 14 residues. The CDR3: CAWSVAWGGDIQYF. In DNA form, the CDR3 reads TGTGCCTGGAGTGTAGCCTGGGGTGGGGACATTCAGTACTTC.